Listed here is a single T cell receptor (beta chain). Antigen specificity is unknown. The table came from immunoSEQ multiplex PCR; TCRdb's copy has only in-frame clones and leaves some out. The table includes about 86,000 clones, approximately 90% detected once. The data originate from a study of graft-versus-host responses after intestinal transplantation. Study at large: Uniformly, recipients were administered anti-thymocyte globulin induction with subsequent tacrolimus and steroids for 3 to 4 years.

V dropped 0 bases and J dropped 5 bases, with 12 bases sitting between them. Germline loops: CDR1 SGHRS, CDR2 YFSETQ. This CDR3 spans 14 amino acids. Study-level results: Some GvH clones appeared in ileal mucosa or blood before recipient bone marrow. Clonal ratios of graft-versus-host to host-versus-graft in allografts were high for patients exhibiting graft-donor T cell macrochimerism.

The sequences come from unstimulated CD4+ T cells sorted from spleen or lymph node cells, collected before transplant. This TCR was sampled from a human donor who was the organ donor for an intestinal transplant. The chain combines TRBV5-1 with TRBJ2-7; a weak D match, TRBD1 (6 bases). The CDR3 DNA follows: TGCGCCAGCAGCTTGGCGGCAGGGGCTAACGAGCAGTACTTC. It encodes CASSLAAGANEQYF.